This TCR beta chain emerged from a study of blood T cell repertoires in COVID-19 (dated by TCRdb to the early 2020s). For the wider study: Collaborator samples came from the United States, Italy and Spain and covered acute and convalescent phases of COVID-19. The prospective study material was composed of cDNA or gDNA derived from T cells, B-cell-depleted T cells, or PBMCs. Deeply sampled blood TCRbeta repertoires from subjects exposed to, actively infected with, or recovered from COVID-19 were included in the dataset. A freely available public database, intended as a resource for researchers studying the immune response to SARS-CoV-2, is where the repertoires were released. The samples were drawn from two sources: the first 160 participants of the ongoing ImmuneRACE study, and about 1,300 subjects contributed by 6 global collaborators. Nearly every sample came with metadata listing a de-identified subject ID, COVID-19 status, age in years and sex. Where available, HLA class I and class II types were obtained from metadata supplied by the sample provider rather than from assay-based typing. What the authors observed across the whole study: The quantity of clinical and demographic metadata differed by source and by participant and was supplied without curation.

Each collaborating institution followed its own protocols to collect whole blood in K2EDTA tubes. For TCRbeta analysis, collaborators shipped samples in one of three forms: frozen whole blood, isolated PBMCs, or DNA extracted from either of those sample types. In regard to this clone: Which antigen it targets is not known. The input lacks base qualities; no much larger clone sits a single base away.

CDR1 and CDR2 (MNHEY, SVGEGT) derive from the germline V gene. For this chain, trimming is 6 bases at the V end and 5 bases at the J end, and the number of junction bases without a gene match is 11. The cysteine opens and the phenylalanine closes a CDR3 of 16 amino acids. Only the CDR3 DNA stays, 48 bases, in frame from base 1. TCRbeta CDR3 regions were amplified from genomic DNA by means of the immunoSEQ Assay, a bias-controlled multiplex PCR. Turning to the authors' computational methods: Nucleated cell counts per sample were estimated from amplification of reference gene primers within the assay. To quantify the absolute abundance of each unique TCRbeta CDR3 rearrangement, sequence reads were collapsed and filtered. For each sample, productive Simpson clonality was calculated as the square root of Simpson's diversity index across productive rearrangements. Here the immuneACCESS table is served through TCRdb, limited to in-frame sequences with V and J called. Missing clones are a known gap in these copies; in checked studies unresolved V genes cover under half, and the rest lacks a known reason. V, J and clone size were drawn from that table, and D and trimming were deduced from the DNA. This sample has around 170,000 clones in its table, and roughly four fifths of those were observed once. The ten largest clonotypes hold over 1.5% of the sample.

The clonotype was recovered from a human donor in a cohort sampled during active COVID-19. Sequencing used peripheral blood. This chain joins TRBV6-2 or TRBV6-3 to TRBJ2-1, and 9 junctional nucleotides match TRBD2. The CDR3 protein is CASSRQGGRAHNEQFF. The nucleotides read TGTGCCAGCAGCCGCCAGGGCGGGAGGGCCCACAATGAGCAGTTCTTC.